This T cell receptor beta chain was recovered during a study of blood T cell repertoires in COVID-19. Whole-study context: From T cells, B-cell-depleted T cells, or PBMCs came the material, which was cDNA or gDNA.

As handled by the study authors: The assay estimated nucleated cells by amplifying reference gene primers. Using immunoSEQ multiplex PCR, the repertoire was profiled, and TCRdb retains in-frame clones only, with some absent. Clone size and V and J calls were adopted from that table, with D and trimming inferred from the DNA. The table shows about 140,000 clones, with 88% occurring only once. The sample comprised peripheral blood. This sequence originates from a woman aged 45-60 years with acute or convalescent COVID-19.

For the CDR3, the DNA is TGTGCCTGGAGACAACTAACGAACACCGGGGAGCTGTTTTTT. Amino acid sequence: CAWRQLTNTGELFF. J is TRBJ2-2 and V is TRBV30; D is uncertain. V dropped 3 bases and J dropped 0 bases, with 8 bases sitting between them. The CDR3 runs 14 residues. Per germline, CDR1 GTSNPN and CDR2 SVGIG (reference sequence). The full variable domain, completed using reference TRBV30 and TRBJ2-2, is SQTIHQWPATLVQPVGSPLSLECTVEGTSNPNLYWYRQAAGRGLQLLFYSVGIGQISSEVPQNLSASRPQDRQFILSSKKLLLSDSGFYLCAWRQLTNTGELFFGEGSRLTVL.